This TCR beta chain was profiled in a study of T-cell memory formation after mild COVID-19. Study-wide points: Day 15 to 85 contractors were CD4/CD8 balanced; later expanders leaned CD4+. Among CD4+ contracting clones, most were CM and EM, and CD8+ ones EMRA. Day 37-peaking second-wave clones had unconfirmed SARS-CoV-2 specificity. Cross-reactive memory seemingly joined, as some responding clones were found in pre-infection memory.

Concerning this clonotype: Its cognate antigen is unknown.

A single record per CDR3 protein comes from TCRdb applying MiXCR to the 5' RACE reads. The data contain 410,000 or so distinct CDR3 sequences, 23% of them singletons. CDR1 is MGHRA and CDR2 is YSYEKL in the germline V gene. The CDR3 totals 20 residues. V shed 1 base and J 0 bases; nucleotides not matched to a gene: 12. The rearrangement uses TRBV4-1 and TRBJ2-6; 7 nucleotides agree with TRBD1. Sequencing was performed on PBMCs or a T cell subset sorted from them (not recorded which). The receptor was derived from an adult woman who had mild COVID-19 (a few samples of this study predate the infection). Cell type and time point are not known. The CDR3 here is CASSQVGTAKRSSGANVLTF. The DNA for the CDR3 is TGCGCCAGCAGCCAAGTGGGGACAGCGAAACGAAGCTCTGGGGCCAACGTCCTGACTTTC.